The next 24 T cell receptor beta chains were all read from a single sample in a study of somatic mutations in cytotoxic T cells in rheumatoid arthritis. Clones were read by immunoSEQ multiplex PCR, and TCRdb kept only the in-frame ones, dropping some. The repertoire has some 17,000 clones, around 75% of them found once; the top ten carry roughly a sixth. Sequencing was carried out using CD8+ T cells sorted from blood. The source of these receptors is an adult with rheumatoid arthritis.

This clone was recorded once. The genes are TRBV10-1 and TRBJ2-4, with no clear D. V lost 8 bases and J 1 base, leaving 0 bases between the germline ends. This CDR3 is built from 10 residues. Per germline, CDR1 WNHNN and CDR2 SYGVQD (reference sequence). The CDR3 sequence: CASAKNIQYF. DNA of the CDR3: TGCGCCAGCGCCAAAAACATTCAGTACTTC.

The chain recombines TRBV4-1 with TRBJ2-5, with D maybe TRBD1 (8 bases). Trimming pared 4 bases from V and 5 bases from J, leaving 14 bases between. The CDR3 length is 14 residues. CDR1 is MGHRA, CDR2 YSYEKL, per germline. The CDR3 region is CASSPQRDRETQYF. The CDR3 bases are TGCGCCAGCAGCCCTCAGCGGGACAGGGAGACCCAGTACTTC.

This clone was counted a few times. The rearrangement uses TRBV6-5 and TRBJ2-7; D remains unclear. Germline lookup yields CDR1 MNHEY and CDR2 SVGAGI. CDR3 length: 11 residues. Trimming removed 4 bases from V and 3 bases from J, with 4 bases in between. For the CDR3, the DNA is TGTGCCAGCAGTTTTAACTACGAGCAGTACTTC. It yields the protein CASSFNYEQYF.

J is TRBJ2-7 and V is TRBV30; 8 bases line up with TRBD1. The CDR3 loop spans 14 amino acids. CDR1 and CDR2 (germline): GTSNPN, SVGIG (reference sequence). V dropped 4 bases and J dropped 1; count of bases not matched to a gene: 6. The CDR3 sequence is CAWTWTGFSYEQYF. CDR3 sequence (DNA): TGTGCCTGGACCTGGACAGGGTTTTCCTACGAGCAGTACTTC.

The chain combines TRBV5-6 with TRBJ2-7; D unresolved. CDR1 is SGHDT and CDR2 is YYEEEE in the germline V gene. The CDR3 has 13 amino acids. Trimming took 2 bases from V and 7 from J, leaving 13 bases between them. For the CDR3, the DNA is TGTGCCAGCAGCTTTAGATCATTTGGGGAGCAGTACTTC. Its protein product is CASSFRSFGEQYF.

The chain has TRBV7-9 and TRBJ1-1; possibly TRBD1 for D (5 bases). There are 15 residues in the CDR3. Per germline, CDR1 SEHNR and CDR2 FQNEAQ (reference sequence). Trimming pared 5 bases from V and 0 bases from J, leaving 13 bases between. In nucleotides, the CDR3 is TGTGCCAGCAGCCCCAGTCAGGGCATGAACACTGAAGCTTTCTTT. This sequence encodes CASSPSQGMNTEAFF.

This clone was observed a handful of times. V usage is TRBV7-9 and J usage is TRBJ2-7; D is uncertain. The germline CDR1 and CDR2 sequences are SEHNR and FQNEAQ (reference sequence). CDR3 length: 11 amino acids. The ends were cut back, 5 bases at V and 9 bases at J, with 11 bases in the middle. The CDR3 DNA reads as TGTGCCAGCAGCCCCCCAATAGGGCAGTACTTC. It is translated as CASSPPIGQYF.

V is TRBV29-1 and J is TRBJ2-1; D ambiguous. The CDR3 spans 11 residues. Germline-derived CDR1 and CDR2 are SQVTM and ANQGSEA. Trimming left V 6 bases short and J 3 bases short, with 6 bases between. The CDR3 is CSVLSYNEQFF. CDR3 DNA: TGCAGCGTCCTCAGCTACAATGAGCAGTTCTTC.

The chain recombines TRBV7-6 with TRBJ1-3, with D possibly matching TRBD1 (6 bases). Trimming took off 4 bases at V and 0 bases at J, with 10 bases between the two ends. CDR1 is SGHVS and CDR2 is FNYEAQ in the germline V gene. This CDR3 spans 15 amino acids. Here the CDR3 DNA reads TGTGCCAGCAGCTCTAGGGACATCTCTGGAAACACCATATATTTT. Protein sequence: CASSSRDISGNTIYF.

This clone was picked up one time. In DNA form, the CDR3 reads TGCGCCAGCAGCGGGGAGGCGGGCGCCGTCTATGGCTACACCTTC. Its protein product is CASSGEAGAVYGYTF. The chain couples TRBV5-1 to TRBJ1-2; D uncertain. This CDR3 is built from 15 residues. The V gene lost 4 bases and the J gene lost 4 bases, with 17 bases spanning the gap. Germline V CDR1 and CDR2: SGHRS, YFSETQ.

CDR3 sequence reads: CASSSPGTGDEKLFF. DNA for the CDR3: TGTGCCAGCAGCTCCCCCGGGACAGGGGATGAAAAACTGTTTTTT. The chain recombines TRBV27 with TRBJ1-4; 10 bases match TRBD1. V lost 6 bases, J lost 6 bases, and 7 bases stayed unmatched. Looked up from germline, CDR1 is MNHEY and CDR2 is SMNVEV (reference sequence). This CDR3 is built from 15 residues.

This rearrangement joins TRBV5-1 to TRBJ1-6; D uncertain. Germline CDR1 SGHRS, CDR2 YFSETQ. The CDR3 totals 17 residues. V shed 5 bases and J shed 0 bases, with 15 bases lying between them. The CDR3 DNA sequence: TGCGCCAGCAGTTTGTGGCAGTCACGCTCCTATAATTCACCCCTCCACTTT. Protein: CASSLWQSRSYNSPLHF.

The V call is TRBV29-1, the J call TRBJ1-2, with D possibly matching TRBD1 (5 bases). Trimming pared 7 bases from V and 7 bases from J, leaving 13 bases between. CDR1 and CDR2 from the germline V gene are SQVTM and ANQGSEA. CDR3 length: 11 amino acids. The CDR3 loop is CSGTGLGGYTF. The CDR3 DNA reads TGCAGCGGAACAGGTTTAGGTGGCTACACCTTC.

This chain joins TRBV19 and TRBJ2-7, with TRBD2 as a possible D gene (6 bases). V was pared by 3 bases and J by 2 bases, with 11 bases between. The germline V gene encodes CDR1 LNHDA and CDR2 SQIVND (reference sequence). The CDR3 has 14 residues. The CDR3 protein is CASSMGTPAYEQYF. CDR3 in DNA: TGTGCCAGTAGTATGGGGACTCCTGCCTACGAGCAGTACTTC.

V usage is TRBV4-1 and J usage is TRBJ1-1; 7 bases are shared with TRBD1. CDR1 and CDR2 from the germline V gene are MGHRA and YSYEKL. V trimming: 0 bases; J trimming: 2 bases; junction bases outside the gene matches: 12. This CDR3 is built from 18 residues. In nucleotides, the CDR3 is TGCGCCAGCAGCCAAGATTCCCCGGGACAGAGTTTAAACACTGAAGCTTTCTTT. It translates to CASSQDSPGQSLNTEAFF.

This chain links TRBV29-1 with TRBJ2-7; tentatively, D is TRBD1 or TRBD2 (7 bases each). Trimming stripped 7 bases from V and 2 bases from J, with 15 bases between. Per germline, CDR1 SQVTM and CDR2 ANQGSEA. The CDR3 sequence is 13 residues long. This CDR3 reads CSGGGGQPYEQYF. The CDR3 DNA is TGCAGCGGTGGGGGGGGACAGCCCTACGAGCAGTACTTC.

This chain connects TRBV30 to TRBJ2-1; possible D gene TRBD2, 5 bases. The CDR3 spans 15 residues. With 0 bases removed from V and 4 bases from J, the gap between germline ends came to 13 bases. Germline assignment: CDR1 GTSNPN and CDR2 SVGIG (reference sequence). DNA of the CDR3: TGTGCCTGGAGTGTACTAGTGGGCCATTACAATGAGCAGTTCTTC. It yields the protein CAWSVLVGHYNEQFF.

This clone was found once. This chain joins TRBV11-1 and TRBJ2-5; weak D call: TRBD2 (5 bases). This CDR3 has 16 residues. Germline assignment: CDR1 SGHAT and CDR2 FQDESV (reference sequence). V gave up 5 bases and J gave up 1 base, with 17 bases separating them. This CDR3 reads CASSPDWVSPQETQYF. The CDR3 DNA follows: TGTGCCAGCAGCCCGGACTGGGTGTCCCCCCAAGAGACCCAGTACTTC.

This chain's CDR3 is CSVDRGWSGEAFF. The CDR3 DNA follows: TGCAGCGTTGACAGGGGGTGGTCTGGCGAAGCTTTCTTT. This sequence joins TRBV29-1 and TRBJ1-1; 7 bases agree with TRBD1. The V gene's germline CDR1 is SQVTM and CDR2 ANQGSEA. The CDR3 totals 13 residues. V dropped 3 bases and J dropped 8; count of bases not matched to a gene: 9. Supplemented by reference TRBV29-1 and TRBJ1-1, the full variable domain reads SAVISQKPSRDICQRGTSLTIQCQVDSQVTMMFWYRQQPGQSLTLIATANQGSEATYESGFVIDKFPISRPNLTFSTLTVSNMSPEDSSIYLCSVDRGWSGEAFFGQGTRLTVV.

The chain combines TRBV6-1 with TRBJ1-5; maybe TRBD1 (5 bases). Germline assignment: CDR1 MNHNS and CDR2 SASEGT. The CDR3 is made up of 15 amino acids. V dropped 3 bases and J dropped 7 bases, with 16 bases sitting between them. The CDR3 loop reads CASSDLAVGGQPQHF. The CDR3 bases are TGTGCCAGCAGTGACCTGGCAGTTGGGGGACAGCCCCAGCATTTT.

Here the CDR3 reads CASRGPGQATVIQETQYF. Written as DNA, the CDR3 is TGTGCCAGCAGGGGTCCGGGACAGGCCACGGTCATCCAAGAGACCCAGTACTTC. The chain couples TRBV7-9 to TRBJ2-5; 8 bases align to TRBD1. The CDR3 is 18 amino acids. The J segment lost 1 base and the V segment lost 6 bases, leaving 16 bases of the junction unmatched. Germline V gives CDR1 SEHNR, CDR2 FQNEAQ (reference sequence). The full variable domain, completed using reference TRBV7-9 and TRBJ2-5, is DTGVSQNPRHKITKRGQNVTFRCDPISEHNRLYWYRQTLGQGPEFLTYFQNEAQLEKSRLLSDRFSAERPKGSFSTLEIQRTEQGDSAMYLCASRGPGQATVIQETQYFGPGTRLLVL.

The chain couples TRBV9 to TRBJ2-3; D might be TRBD1 or TRBD2, each matching 5 bases. Trimming stripped 0 bases from V and 6 bases from J, with 20 bases between. CDR1 is SGDLS and CDR2 is YYNGEE in the germline V gene. The CDR3 runs 17 residues. Written as DNA, the CDR3 is TGTGCCAGCAGCGTAGTAGAAGGGGAGTTGCAAGTCGATACGCAGTATTTT. Its protein is CASSVVEGELQVDTQYF.

The V gene is TRBV7-5, the J gene TRBJ2-1; TRBD1 reflects the table's D call only, with no check against the DNA. TRBV7-5 is marked as a pseudogene. The CDR3 covers 17 residues. CDR3 nucleotides: TGTGTCAGAAGCTTAATCCCCCCCCGGGACAGGTACAATGAGCAGTTCTTC. It encodes CVRSLIPPRDRYNEQFF.

This chain joins TRBV4-1 and TRBJ1-4, with 10 bases identical to TRBD1. The CDR3 covers 14 residues. Germline CDR1 is MGHRA and CDR2 is YSYEKL. Losses at the gene ends were 5 bases for V and 10 bases for J; bases not matched to a gene: 7. The DNA for the CDR3 is TGCGCCAGCAGCTCCGACAGGGGGCGCGCAAAACTGTTTTTT. Amino acid sequence: CASSSDRGRAKLFF.